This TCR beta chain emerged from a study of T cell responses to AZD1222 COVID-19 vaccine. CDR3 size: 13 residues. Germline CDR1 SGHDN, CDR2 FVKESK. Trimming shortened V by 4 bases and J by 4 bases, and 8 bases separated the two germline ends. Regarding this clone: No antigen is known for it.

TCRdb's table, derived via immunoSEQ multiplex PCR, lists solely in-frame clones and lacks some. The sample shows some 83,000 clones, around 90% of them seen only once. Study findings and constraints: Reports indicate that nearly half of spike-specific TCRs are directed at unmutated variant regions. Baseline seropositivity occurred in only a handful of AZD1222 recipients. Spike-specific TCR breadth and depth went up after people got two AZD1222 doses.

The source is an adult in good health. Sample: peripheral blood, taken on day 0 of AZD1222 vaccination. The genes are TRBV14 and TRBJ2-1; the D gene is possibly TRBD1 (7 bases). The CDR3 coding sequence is TGTGCCAGCAGCCCAGGGGGGTACAATGAGCAGTTCTTC. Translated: CASSPGGYNEQFF. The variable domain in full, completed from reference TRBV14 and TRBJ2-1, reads EAGVTQFPSHSVIEKGQTVTLRCDPISGHDNLYWYRRVMGKEIKFLLHFVKESKQDESGMPNNRFLAERTGGTYSTLKVQPAELEDSGVYFCASSPGGYNEQFFGPGTRLTVL.